The clone carrying this TCR beta chain was seen at least ten times. Its antigen is undetermined. Per the germline V gene, CDR1 is MNHNS and CDR2 is SASEGT. The CDR3 contains 13 residues. Trimming took off 4 bases at V and 3 bases at J, with 9 bases between the two ends. This specimen comes from a study of T cells in Graves' hyperthyroidism and ophthalmopathy. The wider study: Peripheral blood sampling occurred at initial diagnosis, before any treatment.

Uncontrolled infection, other autoimmune disease, pregnancy and lactation each barred patients from inclusion. It was RNA transcripts that yielded the amplified TCR beta CDR3 regions. TCR CDR3 underwent first-round RT-PCR with the HTBI primer set. TCRdb processed the multiplex PCR reads anew with MiXCR; each CDR3 protein has one entry. The table includes more than 450,000 distinct CDR3 sequences, 11% to 15% detected once. Overall study findings and caveats: A model of 13 V-J pairs discriminated ophthalmopathy from stable hyperthyroidism. Median prediction lead before ophthalmopathy onset was 5 to 7.5 months with the model.

Sequencing was done on a sample of blood. This clonotype was sampled from a middle-aged woman with Graves' hyperthyroidism. This rearrangement joins TRBV6-1 to TRBJ1-2, with D hard to call. DNA for the CDR3: TGTGCCAGCAGTGCGGACCGCGACTATGGCTACACCTTC. Translation gives CASSADRDYGYTF.